This TCR beta chain comes out of a study of T cell responses to AZD1222 COVID-19 vaccine. Method: immunoSEQ multiplex PCR; TCRdb's copy keeps in-frame clones and lacks some. The sample shows about 120,000 clones, 70% to 90% of them seen only once. V lost 5 bases and J 2 bases, leaving 10 bases between the germline ends. Germline V gives CDR1 ENHRY, CDR2 SYGVKD. The CDR3 length is 13 residues. Sequenced here: peripheral blood, sampled 28 days after the second AZD1222 dose. The clonotype originates from an adult who received the AZD1222 COVID-19 vaccine. The chain uses TRBV10-3 and TRBJ2-7; TRBD1 is a possible D gene (6 bases). CDR3 DNA: TGTGCCATCAGTCGGACAGACGCCTACGAGCAGTACTTC. It yields the protein CAISRTDAYEQYF.